The source of this T cell receptor (beta chain) is a study of blood T cell repertoires in COVID-19. Overall study: Samples taken during acute and convalescent COVID-19 were collected in the United States, Italy and Spain. PBMCs, B-cell-depleted T cells, or T cells were the source of the cDNA or gDNA that made up the material.

V trimming: 5 bases; J trimming: 5 bases; junction bases outside the gene matches: 21. This CDR3 has 17 amino acids. The germline gives CDR1 GTSNPN, CDR2 SVGIG (reference sequence). Original processing notes: Scientists estimated how many nucleated cells there were by amplifying reference gene primers. The table came from immunoSEQ multiplex PCR; TCRdb's copy has only in-frame clones and leaves some out. The DNA gave D and trimming, while V, J and clone size come from that table. The sample holds some 270,000 clones, roughly 89% seen once. This TCR was sampled from a man aged 50-59 years with acute or convalescent COVID-19. J is TRBJ2-7 and V is TRBV30; 7 nucleotides align to TRBD1. The sequenced material came from peripheral blood. The CDR3 is CAWLTGDNDSGMDEQYF. CDR3 in DNA: TGTGCCTGGTTAACAGGGGATAACGATTCAGGGATGGACGAGCAGTACTTC.